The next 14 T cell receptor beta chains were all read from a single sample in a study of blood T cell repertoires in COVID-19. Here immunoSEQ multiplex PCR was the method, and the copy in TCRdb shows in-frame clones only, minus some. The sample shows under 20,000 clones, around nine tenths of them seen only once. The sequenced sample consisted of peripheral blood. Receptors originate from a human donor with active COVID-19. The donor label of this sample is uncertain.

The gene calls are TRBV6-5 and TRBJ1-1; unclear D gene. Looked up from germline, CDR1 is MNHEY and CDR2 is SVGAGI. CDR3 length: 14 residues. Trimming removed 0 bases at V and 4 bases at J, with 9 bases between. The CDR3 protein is CASSYSNGGTEAFF. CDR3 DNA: TGTGCCAGCAGTTACTCGAATGGCGGCACTGAAGCTTTCTTT.

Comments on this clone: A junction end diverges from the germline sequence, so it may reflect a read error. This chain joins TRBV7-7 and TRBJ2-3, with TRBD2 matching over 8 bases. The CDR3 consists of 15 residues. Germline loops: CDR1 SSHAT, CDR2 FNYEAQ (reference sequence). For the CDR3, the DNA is TGTGCTAGCAGCTTAGAAGCGGGAGCCTCAGATACGCAGTATTTT. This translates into CASSLEAGASDTQYF.

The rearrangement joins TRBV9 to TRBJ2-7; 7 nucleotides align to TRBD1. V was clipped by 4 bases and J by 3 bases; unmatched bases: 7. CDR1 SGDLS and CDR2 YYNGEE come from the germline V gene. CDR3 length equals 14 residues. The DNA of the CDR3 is TGTGCCAGCAGCTCTCGGACAGGAGACTACGAGCAGTACTTC. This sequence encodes CASSSRTGDYEQYF.

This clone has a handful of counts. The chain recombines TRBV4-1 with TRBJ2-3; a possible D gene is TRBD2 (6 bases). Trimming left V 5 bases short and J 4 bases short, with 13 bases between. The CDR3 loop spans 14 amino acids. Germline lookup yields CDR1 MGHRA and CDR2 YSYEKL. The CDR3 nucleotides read TGCGCCAGCAGCGGGGGGAATGGTGCAGATACGCAGTATTTT. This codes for CASSGGNGADTQYF.

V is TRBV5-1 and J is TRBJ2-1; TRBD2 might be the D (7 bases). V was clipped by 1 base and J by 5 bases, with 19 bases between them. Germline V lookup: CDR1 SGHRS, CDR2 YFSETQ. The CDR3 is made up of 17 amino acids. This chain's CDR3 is CASSLLGASGYDNEQFF. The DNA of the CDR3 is TGCGCCAGCAGCTTGCTGGGGGCTAGCGGTTACGACAATGAGCAGTTCTTC.

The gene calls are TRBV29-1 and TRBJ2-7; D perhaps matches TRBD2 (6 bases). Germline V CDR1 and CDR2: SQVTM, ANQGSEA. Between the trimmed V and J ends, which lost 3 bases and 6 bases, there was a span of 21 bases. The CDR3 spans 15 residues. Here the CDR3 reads CSVDKRWEDGGEQYF. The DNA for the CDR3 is TGCAGCGTTGACAAACGGTGGGAGGATGGGGGCGAGCAGTACTTC.

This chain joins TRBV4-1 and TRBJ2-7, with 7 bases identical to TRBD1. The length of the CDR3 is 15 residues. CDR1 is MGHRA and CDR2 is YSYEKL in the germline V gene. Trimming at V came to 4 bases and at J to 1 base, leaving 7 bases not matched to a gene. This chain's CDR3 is CASSPENRGSYEQYF. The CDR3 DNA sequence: TGCGCCAGCAGCCCTGAAAACAGGGGTTCCTACGAGCAGTACTTC.

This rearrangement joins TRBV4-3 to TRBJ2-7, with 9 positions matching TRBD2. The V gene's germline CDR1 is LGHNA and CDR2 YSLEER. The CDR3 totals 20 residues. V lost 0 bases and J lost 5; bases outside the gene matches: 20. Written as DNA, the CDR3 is TGCGCCAGCAGCCAAGATCCTTACCACCTTAGCGGGAGCCTACGCCACGAGCAGTACTTC. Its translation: CASSQDPYHLSGSLRHEQYF.

CDR3 DNA: TGTGCCAGCAGTGCACAGGGGCTTGGCAATCAGCCCCAGCATTTT. Amino acids: CASSAQGLGNQPQHF. This chain links TRBV25-1 with TRBJ1-5, with 7 positions matching TRBD1. The CDR3 has 15 amino acids. J lost 2 bases, V lost 4 bases, and 5 bases had no gene match. CDR1 and CDR2 (germline): MGHDK, SYGVNS.

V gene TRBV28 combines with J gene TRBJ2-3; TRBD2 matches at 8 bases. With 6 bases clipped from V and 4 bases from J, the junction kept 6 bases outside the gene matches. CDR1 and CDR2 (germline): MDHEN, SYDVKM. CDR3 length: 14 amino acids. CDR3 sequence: CASRVRGGADTQYF. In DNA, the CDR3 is TGTGCCAGCAGAGTACGGGGGGGGGCAGATACGCAGTATTTT.

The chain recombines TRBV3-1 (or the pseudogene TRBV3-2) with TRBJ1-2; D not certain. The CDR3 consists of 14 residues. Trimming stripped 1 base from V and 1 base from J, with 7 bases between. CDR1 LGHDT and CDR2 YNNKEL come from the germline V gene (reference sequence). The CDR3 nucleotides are TGTGCCAGCAGCCAAGGTAACAGTAACTATGGCTACACCTTC. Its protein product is CASSQGNSNYGYTF.

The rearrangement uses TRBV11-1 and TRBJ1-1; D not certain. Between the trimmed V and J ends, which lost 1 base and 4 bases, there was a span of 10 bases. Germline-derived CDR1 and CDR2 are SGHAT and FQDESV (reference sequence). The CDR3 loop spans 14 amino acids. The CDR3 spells CASSLGRESTEAFF. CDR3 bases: TGTGCCAGCAGCTTAGGACGGGAAAGCACTGAAGCTTTCTTT.

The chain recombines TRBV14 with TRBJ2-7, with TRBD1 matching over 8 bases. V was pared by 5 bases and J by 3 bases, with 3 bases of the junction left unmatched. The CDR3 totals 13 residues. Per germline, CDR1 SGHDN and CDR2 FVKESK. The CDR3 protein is CASSTGTGYEQYF. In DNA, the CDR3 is TGTGCCAGCAGCACCGGGACAGGCTACGAGCAGTACTTC.

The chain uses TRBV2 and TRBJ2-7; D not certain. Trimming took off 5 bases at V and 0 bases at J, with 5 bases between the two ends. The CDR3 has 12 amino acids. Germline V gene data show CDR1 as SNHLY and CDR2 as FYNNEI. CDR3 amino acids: CASSPNSYEQYF. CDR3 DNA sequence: TGTGCCAGCAGTCCTAACTCCTACGAGCAGTACTTC. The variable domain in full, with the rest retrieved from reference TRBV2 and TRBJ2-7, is EPEVTQTPSHQVTQMGQEVILRCVPISNHLYFYWYRQILGQKVEFLVSFYNNEISEKSEIFDDQFSVERPDGSNFTLKIRSTKLEDSAMYFCASSPNSYEQYFGPGTRLTVT.